Shown below are 21 T cell receptor beta chains from a single sample sequenced in a study of CD8 T cells in Susac syndrome (dated by TCRdb to the late 2010s). Library prep was done by the immunoSEQ multiplex PCR assay. RNA was extracted using the RNeasy kit, and about 0.45 to 1 ug of the RNA was reverse transcribed with random hexamers. Through fastp at Q25 and MiXCR, TCRdb rebuilt clones from the public reads, retaining in-frame beta chains. Duplicate CDR3 protein sequences are folded into a single record with the most common DNA and genes. Counted in this sample were some 120,000 distinct CDR3 sequences; around 90% of them appeared once. The leading ten clones occupy under 0.25% of the sample. Sequencing input: CD8+ T cells from PBMCs. These receptors all come from a human donor with multiple sclerosis.

The CDR3 DNA is TGTGCCAGCAGCCAGCGGGGGGGGACTAGCCCCATTCAAGAGACCCAGTACTTC. Its protein product is CASSQRGGTSPIQETQYF. The J gene is TRBJ2-5, the V gene TRBV2; TRBD2 matches at 10 bases. This CDR3 is 18 amino acids long. Germline loops: CDR1 SNHLY, CDR2 FYNNEI. Trimming cost V 6 bases and J 2 bases; bases outside gene matches: 15.

The chain has TRBV4-1 and TRBJ2-2; either TRBD1 or TRBD2 may supply D (5 bases each). The CDR3 extends over 15 amino acids. Trimming removed 3 bases at V and 5 bases at J, with 13 bases between. Per the germline V gene, CDR1 is MGHRA and CDR2 is YSYEKL. CDR3 sequence (DNA): TGCGCCAGCAGCCAGGTCAGAGGGGATACCGGGGAGCTGTTTTTT. Encoded protein: CASSQVRGDTGELFF.

The chain is built from TRBV30 and TRBJ1-5; TRBD1 is a possible D gene (5 bases). Germline V lookup: CDR1 GTSNPN, CDR2 SVGIG (reference sequence). This CDR3 contains 15 residues. The germline V and J ends were trimmed by 0 bases and 4 bases, with 13 bases remaining between them. In DNA, the CDR3 is TGTGCCTGGAGTGTAATGCGGGGGACTAATCAGCCCCAGCATTTT. Translated, it gives CAWSVMRGTNQPQHF.

The rearrangement links TRBV29-1 to TRBJ2-5; D gene unclear. V was clipped by 5 bases and J by 5 bases, with 12 bases between them. CDR1 and CDR2 from the germline V gene are SQVTM and ANQGSEA. The CDR3 runs 12 residues. CDR3 sequence reads: CSVPWGSETQYF. In DNA form, the CDR3 reads TGCAGCGTTCCCTGGGGTTCCGAGACCCAGTACTTC.

The chain is built from TRBV6-6 and TRBJ2-3, with D possibly TRBD2 on 6 matching bases. V was trimmed by 7 bases and J by 2 bases, leaving 13 bases between them. CDR3 length equals 14 residues. In germline, CDR1 is MNHNY, CDR2 SVGAGI (reference sequence). CDR3 protein: CASIGGENTDTQYF. For the CDR3, the DNA is TGTGCCAGCATAGGCGGGGAAAACACAGATACGCAGTATTTT.

V is TRBV4-2 and J is TRBJ2-2, with a tentative D call TRBD2 (5 bases). Germline V gene lookup returns CDR1 LGHNA and CDR2 YNFKEQ. The CDR3 consists of 13 residues. V was shortened by 7 bases and J by 10 bases, with 16 bases between the two germline ends. In nucleotides, the CDR3 is TGTGCCAGCACCGAACGGGGTGACGAGGAGCTGTTTTTT. Protein: CASTERGDEELFF.

The chain combines TRBV6-5 with TRBJ2-7; a possible D gene is TRBD2 (5 bases). Germline CDR1 is MNHEY and CDR2 is SVGAGI. The V end was cut by 0 bases, the J end by 5 bases, with 14 bases between. CDR3 size: 15 residues. As DNA, the CDR3 is TGTGCCAGCAGTTACTCAGACGGGGTGTATGACGAGCAGTACTTC. This sequence encodes CASSYSDGVYDEQYF.

This sequence joins TRBV27 and TRBJ2-1; D remains ambiguous. Germline V gene sequence: CDR1 MNHEY, CDR2 SMNVEV (reference sequence). The length of the CDR3 is 12 residues. Trimming removed 3 bases at V and 7 bases at J, with 7 bases between. CDR3 DNA sequence: TGTGCCAGCAGTTTCGGCCAAAATGAGCAGTTCTTC. It encodes CASSFGQNEQFF.

This clonotype has at least ten counts. The J gene is TRBJ2-7, the V gene TRBV7-9; the D gene is possibly TRBD2 (6 bases). The CDR3 length is 14 residues. With 3 bases removed from V and 2 bases from J, the gap between germline ends came to 11 bases. The germline CDR1 and CDR2 sequences are SEHNR and FQNEAQ (reference sequence). The CDR3 DNA reads as TGTGCCAGCAGCTTGGGTCCGGGGGCCTACGAGCAGTACTTC. This codes for CASSLGPGAYEQYF.

The gene calls are TRBV19 and TRBJ1-1; unclear D gene. Germline CDR1 LNHDA, CDR2 SQIVND (reference sequence). The CDR3 extends over 12 amino acids. V lost 7 bases and J lost 4, with 10 bases in between. CDR3 in amino acids: CASTLGSTEAFF. In DNA, the CDR3 is TGTGCCAGTACGCTCGGGAGCACTGAAGCTTTCTTT.

The chain joins TRBV19 to TRBJ1-1, with D possibly being TRBD1 (5 bases). Trimming took off 9 bases at V and 1 base at J, with 9 bases between the two ends. This CDR3 spans 12 amino acids. CDR1 is LNHDA and CDR2 is SQIVND in the germline V gene (reference sequence). CDR3 DNA sequence: TGTGCCAGCAGCCAGGGGAACACTGAAGCTTTCTTT. Its translation is CASSQGNTEAFF. Full variable domain (missing parts from reference TRBV19 and TRBJ1-1): DGGITQSPKYLFRKEGQNVTLSCEQNLNHDAMYWYRQDPGQGLRLIYYSQIVNDFQKGDIAEGYSVSREKKESFPLTVTSAQKNPTAFYLCASSQGNTEAFFGQGTRLTVV.

The chain recombines TRBV7-9 with TRBJ2-2; D possibly corresponds to TRBD2 (5 bases). This CDR3 region has 15 residues. Trimming took off 3 bases at V and 4 bases at J, with 12 bases between the two ends. Germline CDR1 and CDR2: SEHNR and FQNEAQ (reference sequence). The CDR3 nucleotides read TGTGCCAGCAGCTTGGTGCGGGTTCGCACCGGGGAGCTGTTTTTT. Its protein product is CASSLVRVRTGELFF. Filled out from reference TRBV7-9 and TRBJ2-2, the complete variable domain reads DTGVSQNPRHKITKRGQNVTFRCDPISEHNRLYWYRQTLGQGPEFLTYFQNEAQLEKSRLLSDRFSAERPKGSFSTLEIQRTEQGDSAMYLCASSLVRVRTGELFFGEGSRLTVL.

This chain connects TRBV6-5 to TRBJ2-3; maybe TRBD2 (6 bases). The germline V and J ends were trimmed by 2 bases and 6 bases, with 12 bases remaining between them. Germline CDR1 reads MNHEY; CDR2 reads SVGAGI. The CDR3 has 14 amino acids. CDR3 DNA: TGTGCCAGCAGTTACGGAGGGGAAGGGGATACGCAGTATTTT. It translates to CASSYGGEGDTQYF.

The V call is TRBV20-1, the J call TRBJ1-5; D gene unclear. The CDR3 extends over 15 amino acids. Germline loops: CDR1 DFQATT, CDR2 SNEGSKA (reference sequence). V lost 3 bases, J lost 7 bases, and 19 bases lay in between. CDR3 residues: CSASQDWEGEQPQHF. The CDR3 nucleotides read TGCAGTGCTAGTCAAGACTGGGAGGGAGAACAGCCCCAGCATTTT.

The chain recombines TRBV30 with TRBJ2-3; D gene uncertain. CDR3 length equals 15 residues. V lost 0 bases, J lost 4 bases, and 14 bases lay in between. Germline CDR1 reads GTSNPN; CDR2 reads SVGIG (reference sequence). CDR3 coding DNA: TGTGCCTGGAGTGTTGGAACTACTACTGCAGATACGCAGTATTTT. Residues: CAWSVGTTTADTQYF.

The chain couples TRBV4-1 to TRBJ1-5; possibly TRBD1 for D (5 bases). Germline assignment: CDR1 MGHRA and CDR2 YSYEKL. The CDR3 contains 14 residues. Trimming took 2 bases from V and 4 from J, leaving 9 bases between them. The CDR3 region has the DNA TGCGCCAGCAGCCAAAGACAGAAGAATCAGCCCCAGCATTTT. Translated, it gives CASSQRQKNQPQHF.

The V gene is TRBV7-9, the J gene TRBJ1-3, with 7 bases fitting TRBD1. This CDR3 comprises 15 residues. The V gene's germline CDR1 is SEHNR and CDR2 FQNEAQ (reference sequence). J was trimmed by 0 bases and V by 4 bases; bases with no gene match: 3. CDR3 loop: CASSSTGFSGNTIYF. In DNA form, the CDR3 reads TGTGCCAGCAGCTCGACAGGGTTCTCTGGAAACACCATATATTTT.

The chain is built from TRBV15 and TRBJ1-1, with D unresolved. Trimming took off 4 bases at V and 7 bases at J, with 7 bases between the two ends. This CDR3 region has 11 residues. From germline, CDR1 is LNHNV and CDR2 YYDKDF (reference sequence). The CDR3 nucleotides are TGTGCCACCAGCATTGGGATTGAAGCTTTCTTT. Its translation is CATSIGIEAFF.

The chain uses TRBV13 and TRBJ2-1, with 9 bases matching TRBD2. V was clipped by 5 bases and J by 5 bases; unmatched bases: 10. The germline CDR1 and CDR2 sequences are PRHDT and FYEKMQ (reference sequence). The CDR3 has 16 amino acids. CDR3 nucleotide sequence: TGTGCCAGCAGCCGCAGTTTAGCGGGAGTTGACAATGAGCAGTTCTTC. Protein product: CASSRSLAGVDNEQFF.

The chain combines TRBV2 with TRBJ2-1; 8 bases are shared with TRBD2. The CDR3 is 15 residues long. CDR1 SNHLY and CDR2 FYNNEI come from the germline V gene. The ends lost 7 bases at V and 3 bases at J; junction bases unmatched: 8. The CDR3 here is CASISAGVIYNEQFF. CDR3 nucleotides: TGTGCCAGCATTTCAGCGGGAGTGATCTACAATGAGCAGTTCTTC.

The chain couples TRBV4-1 to TRBJ2-7; TRBD2 matches at 9 bases. The CDR3 runs 16 residues. V shed 1 base and J 3 bases; nucleotides not matched to a gene: 7. The germline V gene has CDR1 MGHRA and CDR2 YSYEKL. The CDR3 coding sequence is TGCGCCAGCAGCCAAGGATTTAGCGGGAGTTTCTACGAGCAGTACTTC. Its protein is CASSQGFSGSFYEQYF.